The rows below give T cell receptor beta chains drawn from one sample of a study of shared clonotypes between healthy human individuals. TCRdb's table, derived via immunoSEQ multiplex PCR, lists solely in-frame clones and lacks some. The sample contains 550,000 to 750,000 clones, under 95% of which appear only once. The sequenced sample was naive CD8+ T cells sorted from blood. Every receptor here comes from a young man in good health. Both conserved end residues are part of each CDR3. A D gene is named only where the DNA matches it firmly. For some rows the clone size is stated as once, few or many, or as a class when expanded; others skip it.

d_call j_call clone_size v_call cdr3_aa cdr3_nt
- TRBJ2-7 - TRBV27 CASSLSGGFYEQYF TGTGCCAGCAGTTTATCGGGTGGGTTCTACGAGCAGTACTTC
- TRBJ1-1 - TRBV4-1 CASSQATSNTEAFF TGCGCCAGCAGCCAAGCGACCTCGAACACTGAAGCTTTCTTT
- TRBJ1-2 few TRBV10-3 CAISLGVNYGYTF TGTGCCATCAGCTTAGGGGTAAACTATGGCTACACCTTC
TRBD2 TRBJ2-4 - TRBV7-6 CASSSGTSGKNIQYF TGTGCCAGCAGTTCCGGGACTAGCGGGAAGAACATTCAGTACTTC
- TRBJ2-2 - TRBV21-1 CASSKAEGGGCGELFF TGTGCCAGCAGCAAAGCGGAAGGGGGTGGGTGCGGGGAGCTGTTTTTT
- TRBJ2-7 - TRBV7-8 CASSLWGGSYEQYF TGTGCCAGCAGCTTATGGGGGGGCAGCTACGAGCAGTACTTC
TRBD2 TRBJ2-2 - TRBV7-2 CASSPIGLAGDDGELFF TGTGCCAGCAGCCCGATCGGACTAGCGGGAGATGACGGGGAGCTGTTTTTT
- TRBJ2-7 - TRBV25-1 CASSVMTGAYEQYF TGTGCCAGCAGTGTAATGACAGGCGCCTACGAGCAGTACTTC
TRBD2 TRBJ2-7 - TRBV4-3 CASSHTLPSGSYEQYF TGCGCCAGCAGCCATACCCTCCCTAGCGGGAGTTACGAGCAGTACTTC
- TRBJ2-2 - TRBV7-6 CASSLPSNRVSDTGELFF TGTGCCAGCAGCTTACCCTCGAACAGGGTTTCGGACACCGGGGAGCTGTTTTTT
- TRBJ2-2 - TRBV2 CASSEAAQGPTGELFF TGTGCCAGCAGTGAAGCGGCTCAGGGCCCAACCGGGGAGCTGTTTTTT
- TRBJ2-1 - TRBV5-6 CSSGAGSSYNEQFF TGTTCCAGTGGCGCAGGGAGCTCCTACAATGAGCAGTTCTTC
TRBD1 TRBJ2-7 - TRBV19 CASSIGTGDYEQYF TGTGCCAGTAGTATAGGGACAGGGGACTACGAGCAGTACTTC
- TRBJ1-4 - TRBV7-9 CASSSADRNHEKLFF TGTGCCAGCAGCTCGGCCGACAGGAACCATGAAAAACTGTTTTTT
- TRBJ1-4 - TRBV14 CASSLGVREKLFF TGTGCCAGCAGCCTGGGGGTACGGGAAAAACTGTTTTTT
- TRBJ1-2 - TRBV4-1 CASSQDAARGYGYTF TGCGCCAGCAGCCAAGATGCGGCCAGGGGATATGGCTACACCTTC
TRBD1 TRBJ2-1 - TRBV29-1 CSVETGYNEQFF TGCAGCGTTGAGACAGGGTACAATGAGCAGTTCTTC
TRBD2 TRBJ2-3 - TRBV27 CASKPFSGGNTDTQYF TGTGCCAGCAAGCCTTTTAGCGGGGGAAACACAGATACGCAGTATTTT
TRBD2 TRBJ2-5 - TRBV5-1 CASSLFASGSFGETQYF TGCGCCAGCAGCTTGTTCGCTAGCGGGAGCTTCGGAGAGACCCAGTACTTC
TRBD1 TRBJ2-7 once TRBV19 CASSISPTTGELDEQYF TGTGCCAGTAGTATATCCCCAACGACAGGGGAATTGGACGAGCAGTACTTC
TRBD1 TRBJ2-5 - TRBV5-1 CASSFGTGGGQETQYF TGCGCCAGCAGCTTCGGGACAGGGGGAGGGCAAGAGACCCAGTACTTC
- TRBJ1-1 - TRBV5-6 CASRSPVTEAFF TGTGCCAGCAGATCGCCCGTGACTGAAGCTTTCTTT
- TRBJ2-2 - TRBV5-3 CARRPPQGNTGELFF TGTGCCAGAAGACCGCCCCAGGGAAACACCGGGGAGCTGTTTTTT
TRBD2 TRBJ2-1 once TRBV29-1 CSARGTSGRFYNEQFF TGCAGCGCCCGCGGGACTAGCGGGAGGTTCTACAATGAGCAGTTCTTC
- TRBJ2-7 - TRBV7-2 CASSLEGGLGWYEQYF TGTGCCAGCAGCTTAGAGGGGGGGCTAGGTTGGTACGAGCAGTACTTC
- TRBJ2-7 - TRBV14 CASSQLQAAEQYF TGTGCCAGCAGCCAACTCCAGGCAGCCGAGCAGTACTTC